The 29 T cell receptor beta chains below all came from one sample that was sequenced in a study of CD8+ T cells in alopecia areata. Treatment given: oral pan-JAK inhibitor, 5-10 mg twice daily. Extraction and reverse transcription of RNA yielded cDNA as the sequencing template. Generated by immunoSEQ multiplex PCR, the TCRdb table keeps only in-frame clones and is missing some. The table includes around 120,000 clones, approximately 57% detected once. The sequencing used CD4+ T cells sorted from blood, collected at week 4, from a patient treated with tofacitinib. Receptor source: a human donor with alopecia areata.

This chain links TRBV14 with TRBJ2-7; TRBD1 might be the D (6 bases). The germline V and J ends were trimmed by 6 bases and 0 bases, with 15 bases remaining between them. The CDR3 totals 15 residues. Germline lookup yields CDR1 SGHDN and CDR2 FVKESK. The chain's CDR3 is CASSAQGSGSYEQYF. In nucleotides, the CDR3 is TGTGCCAGCAGTGCTCAGGGGTCGGGCTCCTACGAGCAGTACTTC.

The V gene is TRBV30, the J gene TRBJ1-4; D call uncertain. CDR3 length: 11 amino acids. Per the germline V gene, CDR1 is GTSNPN and CDR2 is SVGIG (reference sequence). Trimming took 5 bases from V and 0 from J, leaving 1 base between them. CDR3 amino acids: CAWSTNEKLFF. CDR3 bases: TGTGCCTGGTCAACTAATGAAAAACTGTTTTTT. The full variable domain, in which reference TRBV30 and TRBJ1-4 provide the parts outside the CDR3, is SQTIHQWPATLVQPVGSPLSLECTVEGTSNPNLYWYRQAAGRGLQLLFYSVGIGQISSEVPQNLSASRPQDRQFILSSKKLLLSDSGFYLCAWSTNEKLFFGSGTQLSVL.

The chain uses TRBV5-1 and TRBJ2-1; TRBD1 is a possible D gene (5 bases). V dropped 0 bases and J dropped 6 bases, with 10 bases sitting between them. Per germline, CDR1 SGHRS and CDR2 YFSETQ. The CDR3 totals 14 residues. CDR3 residues: CASSLEGLGNEQFF. The CDR3 region has the DNA TGCGCCAGCAGCTTGGAGGGGTTAGGCAATGAGCAGTTCTTC.

The chain joins TRBV2 to TRBJ1-5; 9 positions match TRBD1. The CDR3 covers 15 residues. The ends lost 2 bases at V and 6 bases at J; junction bases unmatched: 5. Germline values: CDR1 SNHLY, CDR2 FYNNEI. In DNA, the CDR3 is TGTGCCAGCAGTGAACTGACAGGGGGTTCTCAGCCCCAGCATTTT. It codes for CASSELTGGSQPQHF.

The chain carries TRBV7-2 and TRBJ2-5; D is uncertain. The V gene lost 6 bases and the J gene lost 1 base, with 12 bases spanning the gap. CDR3 length: 14 residues. The germline CDR1 and CDR2 sequences are SGHTA and FQGNSA. CDR3 protein: CASSPVAAQETQYF. The CDR3 DNA reads TGTGCCAGCAGTCCAGTAGCCGCCCAAGAGACCCAGTACTTC.

This chain connects TRBV30 to TRBJ1-5, with 7 nucleotides matching TRBD1. The germline gives CDR1 GTSNPN, CDR2 SVGIG (reference sequence). This CDR3 has 15 amino acids. After removal of 4 bases from V and 6 bases from J, the junction contained 12 bases not matched to a gene. This chain's CDR3 is CAWNKGARIGQPQHF. CDR3 bases: TGTGCCTGGAACAAGGGGGCGCGGATCGGTCAGCCCCAGCATTTT.

This chain uses TRBV7-2 with TRBJ1-1; D gene uncertain. Trimming stripped 4 bases from V and 4 bases from J, with 16 bases between. The CDR3 covers 15 residues. CDR1 is SGHTA and CDR2 is FQGNSA in the germline V gene. The CDR3 DNA reads TGTGCCAGCAGCTCCGTCGGAAGTTTGGTCACTGAAGCTTTCTTT. It translates to CASSSVGSLVTEAFF.

The V gene is TRBV4-2, the J gene TRBJ2-2; 7 bases match TRBD1. Per germline, CDR1 LGHNA and CDR2 YNFKEQ. V gave up 4 bases and J gave up 0 bases; unmatched junction bases: 5. The length of the CDR3 is 16 residues. The CDR3: CASSRAGGPNTGELFF. CDR3 coding DNA: TGTGCCAGCAGCCGAGCAGGGGGACCGAACACCGGGGAGCTGTTTTTT.

This clone was observed a few times. J is TRBJ1-2 and V is TRBV30; the match to TRBD1 covers 7 bases. The CDR3 has 13 amino acids. Germline assignment: CDR1 GTSNPN and CDR2 SVGIG (reference sequence). With 4 bases clipped from V and 4 bases from J, the junction kept 6 bases outside the gene matches. DNA for the CDR3: TGTGCCTGGATACCCCAGGGGGGCTATGGCTACACCTTC. Translation: CAWIPQGGYGYTF.

The chain joins TRBV7-3 to TRBJ2-5; 12 nucleotides agree with TRBD2. The J segment lost 5 bases and the V segment lost 4 bases, leaving 8 bases of the junction unmatched. Germline CDR1 is SGHTA and CDR2 is FQGTGA. The CDR3 runs to 16 residues. The CDR3 sequence: CASSSIPTSGGETQYF. The CDR3, as DNA: TGTGCCAGCAGCTCCATCCCGACTAGCGGGGGTGAGACCCAGTACTTC.

The chain employs TRBV15 and TRBJ2-7, with 11 bases aligning to TRBD1. The V and J ends lost 5 bases and 2 bases, in that order; junction bases with no gene match: 5. Looked up from germline, CDR1 is LNHNV and CDR2 is YYDKDF (reference sequence). The CDR3 runs 15 residues. The CDR3 nucleotides are TGTGCCACCAGCTGGGGGACAGGGGGTCCCTACGAGCAGTACTTC. It specifies CATSWGTGGPYEQYF.

This chain links TRBV7-6 with TRBJ1-1, with D perhaps matching TRBD1 (5 bases). Trimming cost V 0 bases and J 5 bases, with 13 bases left between them. The CDR3 spans 15 residues. Germline V CDR1 and CDR2: SGHVS, FNYEAQ. Written as DNA, the CDR3 is TGTGCCAGCAGCTTAGCGTCAGGGCCGGGGACTGAAGCTTTCTTT. It encodes CASSLASGPGTEAFF. Full variable domain (remainder filled in from reference TRBV7-6 and TRBJ1-1): GAGVSQSPRYKVTKRGQDVALRCDPISGHVSLYWYRQALGQGPEFLTYFNYEAQQDKSGLPNDRFSAERPEGSISTLTIQRTEQRDSAMYRCASSLASGPGTEAFFGQGTRLTVV.

This clone has more than one count but fewer than ten. The chain recombines TRBV30 with TRBJ2-7, with D possibly matching TRBD2 (7 bases). This CDR3 contains 15 residues. Deletions cut 2 bases from V and 0 bases from J, with 14 bases between. Germline V lookup: CDR1 GTSNPN, CDR2 SVGIG (reference sequence). The CDR3 sequence: CAWSRGDTSSYEQYF. The CDR3 DNA is TGTGCCTGGAGTCGGGGGGACACTAGCTCCTACGAGCAGTACTTC.

The J gene is TRBJ2-5, the V gene TRBV7-2; 8 positions agree with TRBD2. CDR3 length: 14 residues. Germline CDR1 is SGHTA and CDR2 is FQGNSA. The junction had 2 bases not matched to a gene; V was cut back by 3 bases and J by 2 bases. The CDR3 protein is CASSFTSGQETQYF. CDR3 in DNA: TGTGCCAGCAGCTTCACTAGCGGTCAAGAGACCCAGTACTTC. Combining the CDR3 with reference TRBV7-2 and TRBJ2-5 gives the whole variable domain GAGVSQSPSNKVTEKGKDVELRCDPISGHTALYWYRQSLGQGLEFLIYFQGNSAPDKSGLPSDRFSAERTGGSVSTLTIQRTQQEDSAVYLCASSFTSGQETQYFGPGTRLLVL.

This clone was seen only a few times. The chain links TRBV29-1 to TRBJ1-5, with 10 positions matching TRBD1. After removal of 6 bases from V and 4 bases from J, the junction contained 3 bases not matched to a gene. Germline CDR1 is SQVTM and CDR2 is ANQGSEA. The CDR3 loop spans 13 amino acids. The CDR3 bases are TGCAGCGTGGGACAGGGGCTAAATCAGCCCCAGCATTTT. This gives the protein CSVGQGLNQPQHF.

The chain couples TRBV5-5 to TRBJ2-5; 11 bases match TRBD2. CDR1 is SGHKS, CDR2 YYEKEE, per germline (reference sequence). The length of the CDR3 is 15 residues. V shed 0 bases, J shed 7 bases, and the junction held 5 bases outside the gene matches. CDR3 region: CASSLVLAGGGTQYF. CDR3 coding DNA: TGTGCCAGCAGCTTGGTGCTAGCGGGAGGTGGGACCCAGTACTTC.

In this sample, this clone turned up a few times. The chain carries TRBV2 and TRBJ2-3, with 8 positions matching TRBD2. Germline V gene sequence: CDR1 SNHLY, CDR2 FYNNEI. The CDR3 is 19 residues long. With V trimmed by 0 bases and J by 1 base, 12 bases remained unmatched. This CDR3 reads CASSEAAAGVPRRTDTQYF. The CDR3 region has the DNA TGTGCCAGCAGTGAAGCGGCAGCGGGGGTACCCCGGCGCACAGATACGCAGTATTTT.

CDR3 in DNA: TGTGCCAGCAGTGAGACAGGGGGATGGGGCTATGGCTACACCTTC. Protein product: CASSETGGWGYGYTF. The J gene is TRBJ1-2, the V gene TRBV27; the match to TRBD1 covers 9 bases. The CDR3 has 15 amino acids. CDR1 is MNHEY and CDR2 is SMNVEV in the germline V gene (reference sequence). V shed 5 bases and J 4 bases; nucleotides not matched to a gene: 8.

This clone has more than one count but fewer than ten. In DNA form, the CDR3 reads TGTGCCAGCAGCTTACCAAGCAGGATCAACTATGGCTACACCTTC. Translation gives CASSLPSRINYGYTF. The chain joins TRBV7-9 to TRBJ1-2, with D uncertain. Trimming shortened V by 2 bases and J by 2 bases, and 12 bases separated the two germline ends. Germline values: CDR1 SEHNR, CDR2 FQNEAQ (reference sequence). This CDR3 contains 15 residues. The variable domain in full, with the rest retrieved from reference TRBV7-9 and TRBJ1-2, is DTGVSQNPRHKITKRGQNVTFRCDPISEHNRLYWYRQTLGQGPEFLTYFQNEAQLEKSRLLSDRFSAERPKGSFSTLEIQRTEQGDSAMYLCASSLPSRINYGYTFGSGTRLTVV.

The chain uses TRBV25-1 and TRBJ1-5; a weak D match, TRBD1 (5 bases). CDR3 length: 15 amino acids. Germline V lookup: CDR1 MGHDK, CDR2 SYGVNS. V lost 4 bases, J lost 4 bases, and 14 bases lay in between. The CDR3 is CASSGGAGNNQPQHF. CDR3 DNA: TGTGCCAGCAGTGGCGGCGCAGGGAATAATCAGCCCCAGCATTTT.

The chain employs TRBV4-3 and TRBJ1-1, with D unresolved. The V and J ends lost 0 bases and 6 bases respectively, with 8 bases between them. The germline V gene has CDR1 LGHNA and CDR2 YSLEER. The CDR3 is made up of 13 amino acids. CDR3 bases: TGCGCCAGCAGCCAAGAATACAAGTCTGAAGCTTTCTTT. It encodes CASSQEYKSEAFF.

This clone was seen only a few times. CDR3 loop: CASRGQGPYEQYF. The CDR3 region has the DNA TGTGCCAGCAGGGGACAGGGACCGTACGAGCAGTACTTC. This sequence joins TRBV27 and TRBJ2-7; TRBD1 agrees at 9 bases. Trimming took 6 bases from V and 4 from J; bases not matched to a gene: 4. Germline V gene lookup returns CDR1 MNHEY and CDR2 SMNVEV (reference sequence). CDR3 size: 13 residues.

The rearrangement links TRBV7-2 to TRBJ2-3; 15 bases are a match to TRBD2. After removal of 5 bases from V and 3 bases from J, the junction contained 6 bases not matched to a gene. This CDR3 has 17 amino acids. Germline assignment: CDR1 SGHTA and CDR2 FQGNSA. The CDR3: CASSTRTSGGDTDTQYF. CDR3 coding DNA: TGTGCCAGCAGCACCCGGACTAGCGGGGGGGATACAGATACGCAGTATTTT. Complete variable domain (other parts from reference TRBV7-2 and TRBJ2-3): GAGVSQSPSNKVTEKGKDVELRCDPISGHTALYWYRQSLGQGLEFLIYFQGNSAPDKSGLPSDRFSAERTGGSVSTLTIQRTQQEDSAVYLCASSTRTSGGDTDTQYFGPGTRLTVL.

The chain uses TRBV9 and TRBJ2-5; the D call may be TRBD1 or TRBD2 (5 bases each). This CDR3 contains 15 residues. V gave up 3 bases and J gave up 2 bases, with 14 bases separating them. The V gene's germline CDR1 is SGDLS and CDR2 YYNGEE. CDR3 residues: CASSGTGTGQETQYF. As DNA, the CDR3 is TGTGCCAGCAGCGGTACCGGGACCGGGCAAGAGACCCAGTACTTC. The full variable domain, in which reference TRBV9 and TRBJ2-5 provide the parts outside the CDR3, is DSGVTQTPKHLITATGQRVTLRCSPRSGDLSVYWYQQSLDQGLQFLIQYYNGEERAKGNILERFSAQQFPDLHSELNLSSLELGDSALYFCASSGTGTGQETQYFGPGTRLLVL.

The chain uses TRBV7-2 and TRBJ1-4, with 7 bases aligning to TRBD1. The germline V gene encodes CDR1 SGHTA and CDR2 FQGNSA. The ends lost 4 bases at V and 7 bases at J; junction bases unmatched: 6. The CDR3 runs to 14 residues. In DNA form, the CDR3 reads TGTGCCAGCAGCTCCCAGCGACAGGGTGAAAAACTGTTTTTT. This sequence encodes CASSSQRQGEKLFF.

V gene TRBV28 combines with J gene TRBJ2-5, with TRBD2 matching over 12 bases. The V gene's germline CDR1 is MDHEN and CDR2 SYDVKM. CDR3 size: 18 residues. The junction had 10 bases not matched to a gene; V was cut back by 1 base and J by 4 bases. The DNA for the CDR3 is TGTGCCAGCAGTTTATTGGTTGAGACTAGCGGGAGTCGAGAGACCCAGTACTTC. It yields the protein CASSLLVETSGSRETQYF.

This clone was recorded a few times. The chain couples TRBV4-3 to TRBJ2-6; D possibly corresponds to TRBD2 (6 bases). This CDR3 comprises 15 residues. Trimming pared 4 bases from V and 0 bases from J, leaving 7 bases between. Germline V gene lookup returns CDR1 LGHNA and CDR2 YSLEER. CDR3 region: CASSPGGSGANVLTF. In DNA, the CDR3 is TGCGCCAGCAGCCCCGGGGGCTCTGGGGCCAACGTCCTGACTTTC.

CDR3 region: CASSLDSLSEQYF. The CDR3 nucleotides read TGCGCCAGCAGCTTGGACAGTTTATCCGAGCAGTACTTC. V usage is TRBV5-1 and J usage is TRBJ2-7; D call uncertain. The germline V gene has CDR1 SGHRS and CDR2 YFSETQ. This CDR3 comprises 13 residues. The V gene lost 0 bases and the J gene lost 6 bases, with 10 bases spanning the gap.

V and J are TRBV15 and TRBJ2-2, with TRBD2 identical over 10 bases. CDR1 and CDR2 from the germline V gene are LNHNV and YYDKDF (reference sequence). The V gene end was trimmed by 4 bases and the J gene end by 6 bases; junction bases not matched to a gene: 5. The CDR3 is 15 amino acids. CDR3 in amino acids: CATSKIAGGAGELFF. CDR3 nucleotides: TGTGCCACCAGCAAGATAGCGGGAGGCGCCGGGGAGCTGTTTTTT.